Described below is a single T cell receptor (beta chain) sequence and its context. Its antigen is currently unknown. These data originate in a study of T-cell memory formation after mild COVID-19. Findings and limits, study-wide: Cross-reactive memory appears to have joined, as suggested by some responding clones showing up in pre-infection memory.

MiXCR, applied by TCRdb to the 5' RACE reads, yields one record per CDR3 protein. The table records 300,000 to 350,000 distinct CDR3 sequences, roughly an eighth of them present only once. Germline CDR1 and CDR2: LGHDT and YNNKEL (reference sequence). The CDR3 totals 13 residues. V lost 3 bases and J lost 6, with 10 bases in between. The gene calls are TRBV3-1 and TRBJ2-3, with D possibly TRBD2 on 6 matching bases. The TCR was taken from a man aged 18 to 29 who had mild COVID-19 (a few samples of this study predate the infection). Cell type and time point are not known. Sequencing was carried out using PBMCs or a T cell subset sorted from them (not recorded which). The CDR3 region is CASSQSGEDTQYF. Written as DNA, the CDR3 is TGTGCCAGCAGCCAGTCGGGGGAGGATACGCAGTATTTT.